This T cell receptor (beta chain) originates from a study of blood T cell repertoires in COVID-19. Whole-study context: Acute and convalescent COVID-19 samples came from the United States, Italy and Spain.

Produced via immunoSEQ multiplex PCR; TCRdb's table is partial and in-frame only. The sample yields over 150,000 clones, about 86% seen once. The CDR3 is 14 residues long. The ends lost 7 bases at V and 5 bases at J; junction bases unmatched: 8. Germline CDR1 LNHDA, CDR2 SQIVND (reference sequence). The receptor's source is a man in his fifties or sixties with active or convalescent COVID-19. The J gene is TRBJ2-7, the V gene TRBV19; TRBD1 aligns across 10 bases. Sequencing was carried out using peripheral blood. Here the CDR3 reads CASKSTGGAHEQYF. CDR3 in DNA: TGTGCCAGTAAATCGACAGGGGGCGCGCACGAGCAGTACTTC. The full variable domain, in which reference TRBV19 and TRBJ2-7 provide the parts outside the CDR3, is DGGITQSPKYLFRKEGQNVTLSCEQNLNHDAMYWYRQDPGQGLRLIYYSQIVNDFQKGDIAEGYSVSREKKESFPLTVTSAQKNPTAFYLCASKSTGGAHEQYFGPGTRLTVT.